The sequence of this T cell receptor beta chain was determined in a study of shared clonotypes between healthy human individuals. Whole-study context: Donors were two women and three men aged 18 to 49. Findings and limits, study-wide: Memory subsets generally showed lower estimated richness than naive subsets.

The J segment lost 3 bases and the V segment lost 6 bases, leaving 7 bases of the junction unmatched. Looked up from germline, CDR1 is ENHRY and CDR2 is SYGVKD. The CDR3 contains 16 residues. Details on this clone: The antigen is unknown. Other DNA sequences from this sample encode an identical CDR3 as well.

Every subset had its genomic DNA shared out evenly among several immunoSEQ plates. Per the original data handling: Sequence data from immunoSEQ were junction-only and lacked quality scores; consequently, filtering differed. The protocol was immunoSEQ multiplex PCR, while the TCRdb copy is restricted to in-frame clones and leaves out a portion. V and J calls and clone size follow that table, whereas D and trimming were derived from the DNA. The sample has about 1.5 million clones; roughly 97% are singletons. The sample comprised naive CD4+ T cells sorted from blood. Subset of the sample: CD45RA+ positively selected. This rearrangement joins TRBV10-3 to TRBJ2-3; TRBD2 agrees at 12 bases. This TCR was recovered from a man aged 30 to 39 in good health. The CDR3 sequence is CAISLLAGGSTDTQYF. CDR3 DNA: TGTGCCATCAGCTTACTAGCGGGAGGAAGTACAGATACGCAGTATTTT.